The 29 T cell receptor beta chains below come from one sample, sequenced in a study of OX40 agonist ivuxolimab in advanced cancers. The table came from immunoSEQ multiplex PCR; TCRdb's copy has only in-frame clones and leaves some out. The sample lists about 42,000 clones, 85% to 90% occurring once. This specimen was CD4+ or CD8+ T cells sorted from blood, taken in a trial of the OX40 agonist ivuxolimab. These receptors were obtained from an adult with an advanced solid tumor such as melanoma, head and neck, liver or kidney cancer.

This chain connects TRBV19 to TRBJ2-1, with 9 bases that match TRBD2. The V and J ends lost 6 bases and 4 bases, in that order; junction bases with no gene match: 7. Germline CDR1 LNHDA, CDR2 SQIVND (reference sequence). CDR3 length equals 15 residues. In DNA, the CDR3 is TGTGCCAGTAGCACCGGGACTAGCCGATACAATGAGCAGTTCTTC. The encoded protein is CASSTGTSRYNEQFF.

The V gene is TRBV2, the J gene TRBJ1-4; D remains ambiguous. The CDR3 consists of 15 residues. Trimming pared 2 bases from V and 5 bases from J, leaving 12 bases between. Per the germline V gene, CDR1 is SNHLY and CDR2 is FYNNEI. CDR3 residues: CASSEWLLKNEKLFF. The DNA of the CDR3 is TGTGCCAGCAGTGAATGGTTGTTGAAGAATGAAAAACTGTTTTTT.

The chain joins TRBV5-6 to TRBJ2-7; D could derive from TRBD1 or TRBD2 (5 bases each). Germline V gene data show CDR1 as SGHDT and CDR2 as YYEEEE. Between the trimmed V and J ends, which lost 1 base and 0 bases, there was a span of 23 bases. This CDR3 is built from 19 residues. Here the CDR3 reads CASSLYALRARASSYEQYF. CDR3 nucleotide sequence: TGTGCCAGCAGCTTGTATGCGTTGAGGGCCAGGGCGAGCTCCTACGAGCAGTACTTC.

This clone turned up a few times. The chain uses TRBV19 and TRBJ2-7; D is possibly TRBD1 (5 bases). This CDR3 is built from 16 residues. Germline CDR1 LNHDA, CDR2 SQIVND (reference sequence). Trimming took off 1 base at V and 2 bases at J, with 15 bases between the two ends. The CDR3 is CASSIGDGAIPYEQYF. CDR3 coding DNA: TGTGCCAGTAGTATAGGGGATGGGGCCATCCCCTACGAGCAGTACTTC.

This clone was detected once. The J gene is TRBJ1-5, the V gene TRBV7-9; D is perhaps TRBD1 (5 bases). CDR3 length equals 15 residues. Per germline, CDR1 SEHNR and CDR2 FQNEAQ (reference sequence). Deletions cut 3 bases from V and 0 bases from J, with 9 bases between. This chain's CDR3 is CASSFGGDSNQPQHF. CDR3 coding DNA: TGTGCCAGCAGCTTTGGGGGGGATAGCAATCAGCCCCAGCATTTT.

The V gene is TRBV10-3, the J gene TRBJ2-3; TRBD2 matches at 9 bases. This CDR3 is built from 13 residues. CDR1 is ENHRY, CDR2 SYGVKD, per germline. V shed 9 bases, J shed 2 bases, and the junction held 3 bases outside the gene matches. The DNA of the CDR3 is TGTGCCATACGACTAGCGGTCACAGATACGCAGTATTTT. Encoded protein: CAIRLAVTDTQYF.

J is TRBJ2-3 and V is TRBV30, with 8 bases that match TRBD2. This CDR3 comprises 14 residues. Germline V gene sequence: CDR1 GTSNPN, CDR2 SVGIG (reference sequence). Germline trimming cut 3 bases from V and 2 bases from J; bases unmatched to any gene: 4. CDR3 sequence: CAWRPGLVTDTQYF. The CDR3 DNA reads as TGTGCCTGGAGACCGGGACTAGTCACAGATACGCAGTATTTT.

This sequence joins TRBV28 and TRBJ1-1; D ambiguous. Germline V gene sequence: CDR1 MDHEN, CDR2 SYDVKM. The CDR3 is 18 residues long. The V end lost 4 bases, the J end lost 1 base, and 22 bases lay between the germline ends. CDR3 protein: CASSSRRTFLSGNTEAFF. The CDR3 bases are TGTGCCAGCAGTTCCAGAAGGACTTTCCTAAGTGGGAACACTGAAGCTTTCTTT. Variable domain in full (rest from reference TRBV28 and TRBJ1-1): DVKVTQSSRYLVKRTGEKVFLECVQDMDHENMFWYRQDPGLGLRLIYFSYDVKMKEKGDIPEGYSVSREKKERFSLILESASTNQTSMYLCASSSRRTFLSGNTEAFFGQGTRLTVV.

CDR3 protein: CASSVMSQSYEQYF. For the CDR3, the DNA is TGTGCCAGCAGCGTAATGTCCCAGTCCTACGAGCAGTACTTC. The V and J genes are TRBV9 and TRBJ2-7; D ambiguous. Trimming pared 1 base from V and 1 base from J, leaving 9 bases between. Per the germline V gene, CDR1 is SGDLS and CDR2 is YYNGEE. This CDR3 contains 14 residues.

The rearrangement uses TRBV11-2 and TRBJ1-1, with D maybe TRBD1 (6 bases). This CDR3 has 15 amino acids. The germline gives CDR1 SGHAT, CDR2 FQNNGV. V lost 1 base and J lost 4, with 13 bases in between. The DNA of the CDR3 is TGTGCCAGCAGCTTAGGTCCCACGACAGGCACTGAAGCTTTCTTT. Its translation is CASSLGPTTGTEAFF.

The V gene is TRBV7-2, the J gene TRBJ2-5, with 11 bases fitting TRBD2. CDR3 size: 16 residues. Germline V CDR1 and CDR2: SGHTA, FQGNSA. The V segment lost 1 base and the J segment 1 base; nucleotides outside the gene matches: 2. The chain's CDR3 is CASSLVGTSGQETQYF. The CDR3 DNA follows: TGTGCCAGCAGCTTAGTCGGGACTAGCGGCCAAGAGACCCAGTACTTC.

The DNA of the CDR3 is TGTGCCAGCAGCCAAGTCGCGGCTAGCGGGAGGTATACAGATACGCAGTATTTT. Translating it yields CASSQVAASGRYTDTQYF. The chain recombines TRBV4-2 with TRBJ2-3, with 11 nucleotides matching TRBD2. V shed 1 base and J 3 bases; nucleotides not matched to a gene: 9. The CDR3 consists of 18 residues. Germline V gives CDR1 LGHNA, CDR2 YNFKEQ.

The CDR3 DNA reads TGTGCCAGCTCCCCCGGGACTAGCGTTTTGAATACGCAGTATTTT. This encodes CASSPGTSVLNTQYF. The chain carries TRBV18 and TRBJ2-3; TRBD2 agrees at 10 bases. V lost 6 bases to trimming and J lost 7 bases; unmatched junction nucleotides: 10. Germline CDR1 and CDR2: KGHSH and LQKENI. The CDR3 is 15 amino acids. Together with reference TRBV18 and TRBJ2-3, the CDR3 gives the full variable domain: NAGVMQNPRHLVRRRGQEARLRCSPMKGHSHVYWYRQLPEEGLKFMVYLQKENIIDESGMPKERFSAEFPKEGPSILRIQQVVRGDSAAYFCASSPGTSVLNTQYFGPGTRLTVL.

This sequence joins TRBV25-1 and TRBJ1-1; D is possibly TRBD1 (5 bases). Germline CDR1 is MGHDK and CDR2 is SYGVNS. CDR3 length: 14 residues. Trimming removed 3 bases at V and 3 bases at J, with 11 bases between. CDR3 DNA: TGTGCCAGCAGTGAGCGGGGCGCTGACACTGAAGCTTTCTTT. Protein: CASSERGADTEAFF.

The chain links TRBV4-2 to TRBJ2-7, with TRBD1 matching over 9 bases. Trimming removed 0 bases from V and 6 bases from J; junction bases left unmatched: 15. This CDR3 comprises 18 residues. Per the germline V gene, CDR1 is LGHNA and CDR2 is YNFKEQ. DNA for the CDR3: TGTGCCAGCAGCCAAGAAGTTTCCGGGACAGGGTTTATGGGCGAGCAGTACTTC. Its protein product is CASSQEVSGTGFMGEQYF.

Written as DNA, the CDR3 is TGTGCCAGCAGCACGAGGGGGGCCGCCGGCACAGATACGCAGTATTTT. Translated: CASSTRGAAGTDTQYF. V and J are TRBV11-2 and TRBJ2-3; the D gene could be TRBD1 or TRBD2 (6 bases each). V was trimmed by 5 bases and J by 1 base, leaving 16 bases between them. Germline V CDR1 and CDR2: SGHAT, FQNNGV. The CDR3 is made up of 16 amino acids.

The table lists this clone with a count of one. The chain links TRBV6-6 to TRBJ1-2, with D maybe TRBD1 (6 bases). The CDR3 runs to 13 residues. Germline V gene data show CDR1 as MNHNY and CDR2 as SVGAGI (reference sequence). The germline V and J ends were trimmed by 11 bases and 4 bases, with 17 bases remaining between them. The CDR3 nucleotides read TGTGCCGGTTCCCCGGGGGGCGGCTATGGCTACACCTTC. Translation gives CAGSPGGGYGYTF.

In DNA, the CDR3 is TGTGCCATCAGTGAGGCTCCTGGTCAGCCCCAGCATTTT. Translation gives CAISEAPGQPQHF. This chain joins TRBV10-3 and TRBJ1-5; D gene uncertain. Germline V gene data show CDR1 as ENHRY and CDR2 as SYGVKD. The CDR3 is 13 amino acids. Trimming shortened V by 2 bases and J by 6 bases, and 8 bases separated the two germline ends.

The CDR3 DNA reads TGTGCCAGCAGTTTCGCCGGGACTACAGATACGCAGTATTTT. Protein product: CASSFAGTTDTQYF. The chain uses TRBV28 and TRBJ2-3, with D possibly matching TRBD2 (6 bases). This CDR3 is built from 14 residues. V lost 3 bases and J 3 bases, leaving 10 bases between the germline ends. Germline lookup yields CDR1 MDHEN and CDR2 SYDVKM. Based on the CDR3 plus reference TRBV28 and TRBJ2-3, the full variable domain is DVKVTQSSRYLVKRTGEKVFLECVQDMDHENMFWYRQDPGLGLRLIYFSYDVKMKEKGDIPEGYSVSREKKERFSLILESASTNQTSMYLCASSFAGTTDTQYFGPGTRLTVL.

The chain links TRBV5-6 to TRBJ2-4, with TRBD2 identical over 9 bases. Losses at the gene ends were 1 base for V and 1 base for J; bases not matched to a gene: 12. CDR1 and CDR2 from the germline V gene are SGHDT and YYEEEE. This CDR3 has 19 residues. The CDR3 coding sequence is TGTGCCAGCAGCTTGAAAATCGGACTAGCGTTGCCGGCCAAAAACATTCAGTACTTC. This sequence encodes CASSLKIGLALPAKNIQYF. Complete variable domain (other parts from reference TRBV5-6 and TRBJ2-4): DAGVTQSPTHLIKTRGQQVTLRCSPKSGHDTVSWYQQALGQGPQFIFQYYEEEERQRGNFPDRFSGHQFPNYSSELNVNALLLGDSALYLCASSLKIGLALPAKNIQYFGAGTRLSVL.

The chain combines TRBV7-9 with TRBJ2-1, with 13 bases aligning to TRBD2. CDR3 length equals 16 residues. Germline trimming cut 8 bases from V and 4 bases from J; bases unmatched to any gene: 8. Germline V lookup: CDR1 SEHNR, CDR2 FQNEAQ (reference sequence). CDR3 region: CASGLAGALAYNEQFF. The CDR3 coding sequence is TGTGCCAGCGGACTAGCGGGAGCCCTTGCTTACAATGAGCAGTTCTTC.

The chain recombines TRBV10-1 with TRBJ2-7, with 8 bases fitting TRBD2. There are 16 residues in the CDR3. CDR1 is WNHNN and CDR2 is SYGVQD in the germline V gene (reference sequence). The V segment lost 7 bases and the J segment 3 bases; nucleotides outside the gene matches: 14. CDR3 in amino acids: CASTMTGFSGIYEQYF. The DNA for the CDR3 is TGCGCCAGCACCATGACTGGGTTTAGCGGGATCTACGAGCAGTACTTC.

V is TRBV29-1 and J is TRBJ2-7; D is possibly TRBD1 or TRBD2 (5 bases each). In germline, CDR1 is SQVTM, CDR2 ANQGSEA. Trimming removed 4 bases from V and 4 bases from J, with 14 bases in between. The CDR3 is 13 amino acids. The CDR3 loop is CSVVGGLLYEQYF. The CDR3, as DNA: TGCAGCGTTGTTGGGGGATTGTTATACGAGCAGTACTTC.

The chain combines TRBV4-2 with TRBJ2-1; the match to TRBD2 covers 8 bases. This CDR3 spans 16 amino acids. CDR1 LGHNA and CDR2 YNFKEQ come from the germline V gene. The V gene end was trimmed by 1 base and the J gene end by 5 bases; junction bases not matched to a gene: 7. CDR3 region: CASSQATSGVNNEQFF. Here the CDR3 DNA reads TGTGCCAGCAGCCAAGCCACTAGCGGAGTAAACAATGAGCAGTTCTTC.

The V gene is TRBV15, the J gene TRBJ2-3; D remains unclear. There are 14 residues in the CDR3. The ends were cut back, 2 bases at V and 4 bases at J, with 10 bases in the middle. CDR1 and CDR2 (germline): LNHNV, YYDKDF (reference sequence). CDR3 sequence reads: CATSRQVTADTQYF. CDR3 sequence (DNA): TGTGCCACCAGCAGACAGGTGACTGCAGATACGCAGTATTTT. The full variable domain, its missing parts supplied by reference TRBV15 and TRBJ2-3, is DAMVIQNPRYQVTQFGKPVTLSCSQTLNHNVMYWYQQKSSQAPKLLFHYYDKDFNNEADTPDNFQSRRPNTSFCFLDIRSPGLGDTAMYLCATSRQVTADTQYFGPGTRLTVL.

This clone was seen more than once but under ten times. CDR3 region: CASHESGLQPQHF. The CDR3 DNA is TGTGCCAGCCATGAGTCGGGACTACAGCCCCAGCATTTT. V is TRBV6-6 and J is TRBJ1-5; possibly TRBD1 for D (5 bases). This CDR3 region has 13 residues. V was cut by 8 bases and J by 7 bases, with 15 bases left in between. Germline CDR1 reads MNHNY; CDR2 reads SVGAGI (reference sequence).

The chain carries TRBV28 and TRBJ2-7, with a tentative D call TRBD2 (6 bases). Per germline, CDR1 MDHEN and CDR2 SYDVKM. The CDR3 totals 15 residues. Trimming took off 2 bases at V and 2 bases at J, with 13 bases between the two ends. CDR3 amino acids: CASSLPSGHPYEQYF. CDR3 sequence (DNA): TGTGCCAGCAGTTTACCCAGCGGGCACCCCTACGAGCAGTACTTC.

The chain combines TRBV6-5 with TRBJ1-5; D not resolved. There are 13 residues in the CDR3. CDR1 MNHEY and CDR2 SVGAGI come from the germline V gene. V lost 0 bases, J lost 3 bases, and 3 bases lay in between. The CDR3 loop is CASSYSDNQPQHF. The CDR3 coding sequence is TGTGCCAGCAGTTACTCCGACAATCAGCCCCAGCATTTT.

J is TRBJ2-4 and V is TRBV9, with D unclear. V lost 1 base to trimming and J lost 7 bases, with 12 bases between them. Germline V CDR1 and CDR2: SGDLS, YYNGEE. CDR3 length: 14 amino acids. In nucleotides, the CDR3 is TGTGCCAGCAGCGTAACACCAGATTCTAACATTCAGTACTTC. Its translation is CASSVTPDSNIQYF.